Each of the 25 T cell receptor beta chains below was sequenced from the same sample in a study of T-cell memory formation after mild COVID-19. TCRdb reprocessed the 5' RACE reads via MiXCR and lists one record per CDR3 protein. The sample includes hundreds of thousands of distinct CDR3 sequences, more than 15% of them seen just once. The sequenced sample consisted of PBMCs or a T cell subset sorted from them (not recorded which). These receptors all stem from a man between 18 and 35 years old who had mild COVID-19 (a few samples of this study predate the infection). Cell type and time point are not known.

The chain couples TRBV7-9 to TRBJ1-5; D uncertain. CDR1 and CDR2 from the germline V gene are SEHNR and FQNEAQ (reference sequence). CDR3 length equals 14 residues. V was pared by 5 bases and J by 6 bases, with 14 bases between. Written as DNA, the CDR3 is TGTGCCAGCAGCCCGGGCGGTCTCGCTCAGCCCCAGCATTTT. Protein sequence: CASSPGGLAQPQHF.

The CDR3 bases are TGTGCCAGCAGTTTATCGTGGGGGGCAAACACTGAAGCTTTCTTT. It is translated as CASSLSWGANTEAFF. The chain uses TRBV27 and TRBJ1-1; tentative D call: TRBD1 (6 bases). This CDR3 is built from 15 residues. V was trimmed by 0 bases and J by 2 bases, leaving 10 bases between them. Germline CDR1 is MNHEY and CDR2 is SMNVEV (reference sequence).

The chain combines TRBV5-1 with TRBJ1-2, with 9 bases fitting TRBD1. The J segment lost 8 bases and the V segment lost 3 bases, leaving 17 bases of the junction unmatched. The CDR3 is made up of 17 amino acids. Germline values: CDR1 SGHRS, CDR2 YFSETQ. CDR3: CASSWTGDPIGVGGYTF. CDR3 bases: TGCGCCAGCAGCTGGACAGGGGACCCCATTGGAGTCGGGGGCTACACCTTC.

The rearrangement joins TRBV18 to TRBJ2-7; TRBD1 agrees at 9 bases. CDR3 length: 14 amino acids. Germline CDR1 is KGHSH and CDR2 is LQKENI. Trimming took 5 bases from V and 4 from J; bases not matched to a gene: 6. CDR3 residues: CASSSGTGSYEQYV. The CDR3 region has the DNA TGTGCCAGCTCAAGCGGGACAGGGAGTTACGAGCAGTACGTC.

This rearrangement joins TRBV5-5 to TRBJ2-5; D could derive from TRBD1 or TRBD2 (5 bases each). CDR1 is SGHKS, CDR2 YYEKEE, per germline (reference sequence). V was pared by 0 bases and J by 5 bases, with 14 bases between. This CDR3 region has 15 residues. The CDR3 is CASSLAGNEGETQYF. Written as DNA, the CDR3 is TGTGCCAGCAGCTTGGCCGGGAACGAGGGGGAGACCCAGTACTTC.

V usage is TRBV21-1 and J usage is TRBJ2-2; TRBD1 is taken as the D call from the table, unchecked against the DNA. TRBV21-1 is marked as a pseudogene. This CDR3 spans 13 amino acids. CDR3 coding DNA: TGTGCCAGAGGACAGCAGAACACCGGGGAGCTGTTTTTT. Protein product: CARGQQNTGELFF.

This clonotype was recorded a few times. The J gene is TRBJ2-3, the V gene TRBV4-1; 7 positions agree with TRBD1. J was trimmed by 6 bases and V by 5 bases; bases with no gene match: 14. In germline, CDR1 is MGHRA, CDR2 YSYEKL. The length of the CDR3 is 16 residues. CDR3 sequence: CASSAPGQRKSDTQYF. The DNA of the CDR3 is TGCGCCAGCAGCGCACCGGGACAGAGAAAGAGCGATACGCAGTATTTT.

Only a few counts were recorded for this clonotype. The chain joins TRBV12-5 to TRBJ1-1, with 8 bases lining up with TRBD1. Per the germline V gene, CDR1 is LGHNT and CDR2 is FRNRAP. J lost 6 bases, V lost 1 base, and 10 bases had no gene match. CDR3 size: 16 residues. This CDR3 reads CASGLEDRDYDAEAFF. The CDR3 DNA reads TGTGCTAGTGGTTTGGAGGACAGGGATTATGACGCTGAAGCTTTCTTT.

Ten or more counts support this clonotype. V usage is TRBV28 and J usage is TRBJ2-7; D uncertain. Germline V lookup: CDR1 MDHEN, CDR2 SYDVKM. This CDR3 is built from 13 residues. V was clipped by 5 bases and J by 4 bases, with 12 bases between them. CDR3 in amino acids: CASSQSDGYEQYV. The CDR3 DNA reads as TGTGCCAGCAGTCAGAGTGATGGGTACGAGCAGTACGTC.

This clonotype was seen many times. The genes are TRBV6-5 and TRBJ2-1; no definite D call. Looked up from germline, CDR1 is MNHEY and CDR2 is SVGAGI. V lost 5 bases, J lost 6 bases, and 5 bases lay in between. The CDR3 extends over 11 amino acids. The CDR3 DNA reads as TGTGCCAGCAGTAAGTCCAATGAGCAGTTCTTC. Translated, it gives CASSKSNEQFF.

CDR3 nucleotide sequence: TGTGCCAGCACCTTCCTCGGGACAGTCGGAGGGACCCAGTACTTC. Protein product: CASTFLGTVGGTQYF. The chain couples TRBV28 to TRBJ2-5; 7 bases fit TRBD1. This CDR3 spans 15 amino acids. Germline V gene lookup returns CDR1 MDHEN and CDR2 SYDVKM. With V trimmed by 7 bases and J by 7 bases, 15 bases remained unmatched.

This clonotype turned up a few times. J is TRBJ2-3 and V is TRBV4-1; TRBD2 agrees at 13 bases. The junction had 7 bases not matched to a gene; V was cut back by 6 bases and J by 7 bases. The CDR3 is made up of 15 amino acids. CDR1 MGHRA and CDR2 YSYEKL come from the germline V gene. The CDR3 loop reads CASSYRLAGGYTQYF. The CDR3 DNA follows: TGCGCCAGCAGTTACCGACTAGCGGGGGGCTATACGCAGTATTTT.

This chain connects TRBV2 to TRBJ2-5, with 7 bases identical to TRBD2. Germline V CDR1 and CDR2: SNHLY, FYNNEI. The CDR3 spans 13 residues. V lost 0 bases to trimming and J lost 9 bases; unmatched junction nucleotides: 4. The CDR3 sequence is CASSEASGVPQYF. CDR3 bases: TGTGCCAGCAGTGAAGCGAGCGGGGTCCCCCAGTACTTC.

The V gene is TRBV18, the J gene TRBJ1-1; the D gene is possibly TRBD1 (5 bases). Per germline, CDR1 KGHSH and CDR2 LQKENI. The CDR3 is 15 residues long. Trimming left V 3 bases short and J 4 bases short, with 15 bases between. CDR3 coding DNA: TGTGCCAGCTCACCCCGTTCGGGGGGAGGCACTGAAGCTTTCTTT. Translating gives CASSPRSGGGTEAFF.

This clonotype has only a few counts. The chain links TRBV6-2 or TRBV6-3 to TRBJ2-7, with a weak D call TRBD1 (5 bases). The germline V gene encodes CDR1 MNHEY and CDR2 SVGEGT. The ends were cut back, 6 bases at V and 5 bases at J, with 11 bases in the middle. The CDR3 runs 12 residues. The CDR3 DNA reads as TGTGCCAGCAGGTCAGGGTTCGACGAGCAGTACGTC. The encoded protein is CASRSGFDEQYV.

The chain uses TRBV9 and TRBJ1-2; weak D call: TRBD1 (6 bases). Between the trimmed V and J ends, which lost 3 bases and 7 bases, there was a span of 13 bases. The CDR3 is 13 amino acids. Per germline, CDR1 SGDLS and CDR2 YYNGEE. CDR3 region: CASSARDKTGYTF. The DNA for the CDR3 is TGTGCCAGCAGCGCCCGGGACAAAACTGGCTACACCTTC.

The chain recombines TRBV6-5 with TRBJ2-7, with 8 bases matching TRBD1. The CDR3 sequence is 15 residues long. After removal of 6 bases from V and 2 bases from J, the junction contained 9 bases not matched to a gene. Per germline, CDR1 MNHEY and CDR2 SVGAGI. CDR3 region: CASSPWTGRPYEQYF. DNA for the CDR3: TGTGCCAGCAGCCCTTGGACAGGGAGGCCCTACGAGCAGTACTTC.

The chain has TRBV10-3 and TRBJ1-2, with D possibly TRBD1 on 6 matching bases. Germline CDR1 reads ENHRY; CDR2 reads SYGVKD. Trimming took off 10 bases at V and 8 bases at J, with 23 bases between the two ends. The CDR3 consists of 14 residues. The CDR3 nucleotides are TGTGCCACCAGACAGGAGCCGACGTTTGGAGGCTACACCTTC. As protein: CATRQEPTFGGYTF.

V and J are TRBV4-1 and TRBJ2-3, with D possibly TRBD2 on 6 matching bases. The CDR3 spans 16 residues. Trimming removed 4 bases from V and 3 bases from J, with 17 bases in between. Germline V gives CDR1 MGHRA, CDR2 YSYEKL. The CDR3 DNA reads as TGCGCCAGCAGCCTCACGGAGGGGCAGGAAACAGATACGCAGTATTTT. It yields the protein CASSLTEGQETDTQYF.

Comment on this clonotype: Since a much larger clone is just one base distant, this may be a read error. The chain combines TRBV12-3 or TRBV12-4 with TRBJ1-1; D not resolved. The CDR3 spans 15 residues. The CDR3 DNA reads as TGTGCCAGCAGTAGTCAGGAGGGCATGAACACTGAAGATTTCTTT. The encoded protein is CASSSQEGMNTEDFF.

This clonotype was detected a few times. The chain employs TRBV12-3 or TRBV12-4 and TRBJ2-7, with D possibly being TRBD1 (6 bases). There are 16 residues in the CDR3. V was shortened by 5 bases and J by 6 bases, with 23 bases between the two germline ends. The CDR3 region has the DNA TGTGCCAGCAGTACACATTACACAGGGAGAAGGGTCGAGCAGTACTTC. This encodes CASSTHYTGRRVEQYF.

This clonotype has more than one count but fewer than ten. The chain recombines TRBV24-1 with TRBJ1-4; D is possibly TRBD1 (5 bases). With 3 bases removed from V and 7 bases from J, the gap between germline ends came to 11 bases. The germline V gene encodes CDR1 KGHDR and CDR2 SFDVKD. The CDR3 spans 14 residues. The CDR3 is CATSDPRDGEKLFF. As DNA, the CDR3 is TGTGCCACCAGTGATCCCAGGGACGGTGAAAAACTGTTTTTT.

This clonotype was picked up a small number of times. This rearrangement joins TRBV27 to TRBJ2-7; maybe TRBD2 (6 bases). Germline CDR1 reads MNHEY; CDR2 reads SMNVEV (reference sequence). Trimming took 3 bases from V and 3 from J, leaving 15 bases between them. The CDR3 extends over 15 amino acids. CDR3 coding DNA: TGTGCCAGCAGTTTGGAGGGGAGTAGCGGCTACGAGCAGTACTTC. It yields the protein CASSLEGSSGYEQYF.

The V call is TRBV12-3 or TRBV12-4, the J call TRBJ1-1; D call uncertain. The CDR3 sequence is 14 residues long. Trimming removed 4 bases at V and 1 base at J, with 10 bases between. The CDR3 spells CASSWSPSNTEAFF. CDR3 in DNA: TGTGCCAGCAGTTGGTCCCCATCGAACACTGAAGCTTTCTTT.

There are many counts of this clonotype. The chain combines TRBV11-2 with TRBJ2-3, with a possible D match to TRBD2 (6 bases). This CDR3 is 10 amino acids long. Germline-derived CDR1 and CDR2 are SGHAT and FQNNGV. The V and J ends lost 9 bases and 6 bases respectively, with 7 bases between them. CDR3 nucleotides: TGTGCCAGTCGGGGGGATACGCAGTATTTT. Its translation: CASRGDTQYF.